The clone carrying this TCR beta chain has at least ten counts. The antigen remains unidentified. This entry is derived from a study of breast tumors, draining lymph nodes, adjacent tissues. Whole-study results and caveats: That most tumor T cells come from lymph nodes remained unproven. Luminal-like breast cancer showed significantly greater tumor-nontumor repertoire similarity than basal-like breast cancer did. Data fit most tumor T cells coming from lymph node, expanding in tumor. Tumor TCR diversity was below lymph nodes but above nontumor tissue.

The CDR3 sequence is 13 residues long. Germline CDR1 and CDR2: SGHRS and YFSETQ. Trimming took 0 bases from V and 4 from J, leaving 7 bases between them. A single record per CDR3 protein comes from TCRdb applying MiXCR to the multiplex PCR reads. The table shows 150,000 to 250,000 distinct CDR3 sequences, with over 25% occurring only once. The lymph nodes were axillary draining lymph nodes from breast cancer patients. This sequence joins TRBV5-1 and TRBJ1-2; D remains ambiguous. This receptor was taken from a female donor with breast cancer. Some clones in this sample may be carry-over from other donors' samples. Specimen: axillary lymph node tissue. CDR3 bases: TGCGCCAGCAGCTTGGGGACCGGCTATGGCTACACCTTC. Protein product: CASSLGTGYGYTF. Full variable domain (missing parts from reference TRBV5-1 and TRBJ1-2): KAGVTQTPRYLIKTRGQQVTLSCSPISGHRSVSWYQQTPGQGLQFLFEYFSETQRNKGNFPGRFSGRQFSNSRSEMNVSTLELGDSALYLCASSLGTGYGYTFGSGTRLTVV.